This entry features one T cell receptor beta chain sequence. What it recognizes is unknown. Using its own MiXCR run on the 5' RACE reads, TCRdb lists one record per CDR3 protein. The table has 350,000 to 400,000 distinct CDR3 sequences, about 10% seen once. This record belongs to a study of identical twins. Study observations and caveats: Zero-insertion analyses were open to partial confounding by invariant MAIT and iNKT cells. Twins shared out-of-frame alpha sequences with excess low generation probability.

The sample was naive T cells sorted from blood. This receptor was taken from a woman in her forties or fifties in good health.

CDR3: CACSGTGVYAGELFF. In nucleotides, the CDR3 is TGTGCCTGCTCAGGGACAGGGGTTTACGCCGGGGAGCTGTTTTTT. The V gene is TRBV30, the J gene TRBJ2-2; 10 bases fit TRBD1. Germline V gene lookup returns CDR1 GTSNPN and CDR2 SVGIG (reference sequence). The CDR3 is 15 amino acids. The V and J ends lost 6 bases and 6 bases, in that order; junction bases with no gene match: 10.